Sequencing of this T cell receptor beta chain was carried out in a study of early T cells in non-severe SARS-CoV-2 infection. Study context: Chains from this unsorted whole-blood bulk RNA could not be paired. Regarding the study as a whole: Anti-spike CD8 responses were favored by VDJdb matching, which missed private and CD4 specificities.

Individual cDNA molecules were tagged with unique molecular identifiers, the study reported. One entry per CDR3 protein results from TCRdb running MiXCR on the 5' RACE reads. Among more than 60,000 distinct CDR3 sequences listed, roughly an eighth were seen once. V lost 7 bases and J lost 5, with 11 bases in between. This CDR3 spans 13 amino acids. Germline V gene lookup returns CDR1 LNHDA and CDR2 SQIVND (reference sequence). This clonotype was observed a handful of times. Its antigen is not known. The sequencing input was whole blood. This chain links TRBV19 with TRBJ1-4; the D is unclear. This clonotype was sampled from an adult who was a healthcare worker with PCR-confirmed SARS-CoV-2 infection or an uninfected control (not recorded which). The CDR3 is CASTRGVNEKLFF. CDR3 coding DNA: TGTGCCAGTACCCGTGGGGTAAATGAAAAACTGTTTTTT.